Sequencing of this TCR beta chain was carried out in a study of blood T cell repertoires in COVID-19 (dated by TCRdb to 2018 to 2020). Broadly, across the study: Samples covering the acute and convalescent phases of COVID-19 were provided by collaborators in the United States, Italy and Spain. The sample metadata nearly always contained a de-identified subject ID, COVID-19 status, age in years and sex. A freely available public database, intended as a resource for researchers studying the immune response to SARS-CoV-2, is where the repertoires were released. Deeply sampled blood TCRbeta repertoires from subjects exposed to, actively infected with, or recovered from COVID-19 were included in the dataset. Samples were obtained from the ongoing ImmuneRACE study (first 160 participants) and from 1,254 subjects provided by 6 global collaborators. The material from the prospective study consisted of cDNA or gDNA derived from T cells, B-cell-depleted T cells, or PBMCs. Where available, HLA class I and class II types were obtained from metadata supplied by the sample provider rather than from assay-based typing.

The immunoSEQ Assay, a bias-controlled multiplex PCR, was used to amplify TCRbeta CDR3 regions from genomic DNA. In the original analysis: Nucleated cell counts per sample were estimated from amplification of reference gene primers within the assay. To quantify the absolute abundance of each unique TCRbeta CDR3 rearrangement, sequence reads were collapsed and filtered. Productive Simpson clonality was computed per sample as the square root of Simpson's diversity index over productive rearrangements. The clones in this table, taken by TCRdb from immuneACCESS, are in-frame only. Not every clone is retained; where verified, under half of the shortfall comes from an unresolved V gene, and the cause of the rest is unknown. V and J calls and clone size follow that table, whereas D and trimming were derived from the DNA. The sample has roughly 460,000 clones on record, approximately 90% of them singletons. Together, the top ten hold roughly 0.87% of the sample.

Overall results and qualifications from the work: How much clinical and demographic metadata was included differed by source and by participant, and the metadata was provided uncurated.

Turning to this clone: There is no known antigen for this receptor. Base-call qualities are not available, and no considerably larger clone is one nucleotide away.

In Seattle, one collaborating source enrolled patients while the infection was active and tracked those patients longitudinally over the course of disease. Collaborating institutions collected whole blood in K2EDTA tubes following their own protocols. For TCRbeta analysis, collaborators shipped samples as frozen whole blood, isolated PBMCs, or DNA extracted from either of those sample types. The germline V gene provides CDR1 SQVTM and CDR2 ANQGSEA. The CDR3 starts with the cysteine, ends with the phenylalanine, and has 15 residues. The kept DNA is CDR3 alone, 45 bases in frame from the first base. The V end gives up 5 bases and the J end 0 bases, leaving 3 bases in the junction not matched to a gene.

The rearrangement joined TRBV29-1 to TRBJ2-6; the junction holds 8 bases that match TRBD1. Sample: peripheral blood. This TCR came from a man between 18 and 35 years old with COVID-19, enrolled during active disease. CDR3 region: CSVFGQGSGANVLTF. The nucleotide sequence reads as follows: TGCAGCGTTTTTGGACAGGGCTCTGGGGCCAACGTCCTGACTTTC.